These 8 T cell receptor beta chains were all obtained from the same sample, sequenced in a study of technical replicates of blood from several donors. Using immunoSEQ multiplex PCR, the repertoire was profiled, and TCRdb retains in-frame clones only, with some absent. Here the sample spans about 61,000 clones, about 96% being singletons. Sequenced input: T cells isolated from PBMCs. The receptor source for this set is a human donor in good health.

This chain links TRBV13 with TRBJ2-5; perhaps TRBD2 as D (5 bases). Trimming left V 1 base short and J 5 bases short, with 20 bases between. The CDR3 extends over 17 amino acids. Germline loops: CDR1 PRHDT, CDR2 FYEKMQ (reference sequence). Written as DNA, the CDR3 is TGTGCCAGCAGCTTAGAACCCACGGGGTGGCAGAGGGAGACCCAGTACTTC. It codes for CASSLEPTGWQRETQYF.

This chain links TRBV6-5 with TRBJ1-2; 8 nucleotides align to TRBD1. Per the germline V gene, CDR1 is MNHEY and CDR2 is SVGAGI. The CDR3 runs 13 residues. With V trimmed by 5 bases and J by 5 bases, 4 bases remained unmatched. The CDR3 loop is CASSLRTGYGYTF. The CDR3 DNA reads as TGTGCCAGCAGTCTAAGGACAGGGTATGGCTACACCTTC.

The chain employs TRBV7-9 and TRBJ1-3; a weak D match, TRBD1 (5 bases). Germline values: CDR1 SEHNR, CDR2 FQNEAQ (reference sequence). The CDR3 runs to 19 residues. The V end was cut by 6 bases, the J end by 0 bases, with 24 bases between. The CDR3 DNA reads TGTGCCAGCAGACCAACGGGAGGGGACTTCTCCAACTCTGGAAACACCATATATTTT. Translated: CASRPTGGDFSNSGNTIYF.

The CDR3 loop is CASSELAGVQYEQYF. The CDR3 nucleotides read TGTGCCAGCAGTGAACTGGCCGGGGTCCAGTACGAGCAGTACTTC. The V gene is TRBV25-1, the J gene TRBJ2-7; D possibly corresponds to TRBD2 (5 bases). Germline V gene data show CDR1 as MGHDK and CDR2 as SYGVNS. V lost 2 bases, J lost 4 bases, and 15 bases lay in between. This CDR3 region has 15 residues.

This chain connects TRBV5-4 to TRBJ2-1; perhaps TRBD2 as D (6 bases). This CDR3 is 16 amino acids long. Trimming removed 4 bases at V and 0 bases at J, with 14 bases between. Per the germline V gene, CDR1 is SGHNT and CDR2 is YYREEE (reference sequence). The CDR3 DNA reads TGTGCCAGCAGCACGTTTCTTAGCGGCTCCTACAATGAGCAGTTCTTC. Its translation: CASSTFLSGSYNEQFF.

The CDR3 loop reads CASSSRGHATEAFF. CDR3 DNA sequence: TGTGCCAGCAGTTCCAGGGGCCACGCCACTGAAGCTTTCTTT. The chain recombines TRBV6-1 with TRBJ1-1; maybe TRBD1 (6 bases). V lost 5 bases and J 4 bases, leaving 14 bases between the germline ends. The CDR3 sequence is 14 residues long. Per the germline V gene, CDR1 is MNHNS and CDR2 is SASEGT.

This clone occurred once. The CDR3 DNA is TGCAGCGTTGAAGGGACAGGCGTCAGCGAAAACTCCTACGAGCAGTACTTC. Translation: CSVEGTGVSENSYEQYF. The chain links TRBV29-1 to TRBJ2-7, with 7 bases that match TRBD1. The V gene's germline CDR1 is SQVTM and CDR2 ANQGSEA. V dropped 1 base and J dropped 0; count of bases not matched to a gene: 12. The CDR3 spans 17 residues.

The chain combines TRBV14 with TRBJ2-2, with 12 bases aligning to TRBD2. Germline CDR1 reads SGHDN; CDR2 reads FVKESK. This CDR3 has 18 residues. Germline trimming cut 4 bases from V and 4 bases from J; bases unmatched to any gene: 10. DNA of the CDR3: TGTGCCAGCAGCCCCCAGACTAGCGGGAGTTGGGCCACCGGGGAGCTGTTTTTT. Amino acid sequence: CASSPQTSGSWATGELFF.